A single sample gave rise to the 17 T cell receptor beta chains below, sequenced in a study of T-cell memory formation after mild COVID-19. TCRdb recomputed calls from the 5' RACE reads with MiXCR, one row per CDR3 protein. Among approximately 450,000 distinct CDR3 sequences listed, 15% to 20% were seen once. Sample: PBMCs or a T cell subset sorted from them (not recorded which). All receptors derive from an adult woman who had mild COVID-19 (a few samples of this study predate the infection). Cell type and time point are not known.

J is TRBJ1-1 and V is TRBV24-1; TRBD1 is a possible D gene (5 bases). Trimming removed 4 bases from V and 10 bases from J, with 12 bases in between. Germline V gene sequence: CDR1 KGHDR, CDR2 SFDVKD. The CDR3 is made up of 12 amino acids. CDR3 bases: TGTGCCACCAGTGACGGGGGTCGTCGAGCTTTCTTT. It specifies CATSDGGRRAFF.

The chain combines TRBV7-3 with TRBJ2-7, with 10 bases identical to TRBD2. Per germline, CDR1 SGHTA and CDR2 FQGTGA. Trimming took 4 bases from V and 3 from J; bases not matched to a gene: 6. CDR3 size: 15 residues. This CDR3 reads CASSSGLAAFYEQYF. The CDR3 region has the DNA TGTGCCAGCAGCTCCGGACTAGCGGCTTTCTACGAGCAGTACTTC. Using reference TRBV7-3 and TRBJ2-7 for the parts outside the CDR3, the full variable domain is GAGVSQTPSNKVTEKGKYVELRCDPISGHTALYWYRQSLGQGPEFLIYFQGTGAADDSGLPNDRFFAVRPEGSVSTLKIQRTERGDSAVYLCASSSGLAAFYEQYFGPGTRLTVT.

This chain links TRBV6-6 with TRBJ2-2, with D possibly being TRBD2 (6 bases). The CDR3 sequence is 15 residues long. V was trimmed by 2 bases and J by 6 bases, leaving 13 bases between them. The germline V gene has CDR1 MNHNY and CDR2 SVGAGI (reference sequence). This CDR3 is CASSYGRGLAGELFF. The CDR3, as DNA: TGTGCCAGCAGTTACGGGCGGGGCCTAGCCGGGGAGCTGTTTTTT.

The genes are TRBV5-1 and TRBJ2-5, with 9 bases fitting TRBD2. Germline CDR1 and CDR2: SGHRS and YFSETQ. The CDR3 covers 17 residues. J was trimmed by 1 base and V by 0 bases; bases with no gene match: 7. The CDR3 sequence: CASSLEGLAGTQETQYF. As DNA, the CDR3 is TGCGCCAGCAGCTTGGAGGGGCTAGCGGGGACCCAAGAGACCCAGTACTTC.

This clonotype has only a few counts. The chain links TRBV28 to TRBJ2-1, with 7 bases fitting TRBD2. After removal of 8 bases from V and 9 bases from J, the junction contained 10 bases not matched to a gene. Germline V gives CDR1 MDHEN, CDR2 SYDVKM. The CDR3 spans 13 residues. CDR3 DNA: TGTGCCAGCGCTACGGCGGGAGTACTTGAGCAGTTCTTC. Amino acid sequence: CASATAGVLEQFF.

The chain couples TRBV5-1 to TRBJ2-3; 10 nucleotides align to TRBD2. The CDR3 covers 15 residues. CDR1 is SGHRS and CDR2 is YFSETQ in the germline V gene. With 4 bases clipped from V and 4 bases from J, the junction kept 6 bases outside the gene matches. CDR3 amino acids: CASSGIAGGSDTQYF. CDR3 coding DNA: TGCGCCAGCAGCGGTATAGCGGGGGGCTCAGATACGCAGTATTTT.

At least ten counts were recorded for this clonotype. The CDR3 DNA sequence: TGTGCCAGCAGCGTCGGTCCCAGCTACAATGAGCAGTTCTTC. This gives the protein CASSVGPSYNEQFF. This chain joins TRBV9 and TRBJ2-1; D is ambiguous. The ends were cut back, 2 bases at V and 3 bases at J, with 9 bases in the middle. The length of the CDR3 is 14 residues. Germline V lookup: CDR1 SGDLS, CDR2 YYNGEE.

This clonotype was found a few times. The chain uses TRBV5-1 and TRBJ1-1, with D maybe TRBD1 (5 bases). Germline CDR1 SGHRS, CDR2 YFSETQ. Deletions cut 0 bases from V and 7 bases from J, with 16 bases between. This CDR3 spans 15 amino acids. CDR3 in amino acids: CASSLDPGTGIEAFF. In DNA form, the CDR3 reads TGCGCCAGCAGCTTGGATCCAGGGACTGGAATTGAAGCTTTCTTT.

This clonotype was seen a handful of times. This chain joins TRBV27 and TRBJ2-1; D may match TRBD1 or TRBD2 (5 bases each). With 5 bases removed from V and 2 bases from J, the gap between germline ends came to 10 bases. The CDR3 extends over 14 amino acids. The germline V gene encodes CDR1 MNHEY and CDR2 SMNVEV (reference sequence). CDR3 DNA sequence: TGTGCCAGCAGTCAAAAGGGACCCTACAATGAGCAGTTCTTC. Translating it yields CASSQKGPYNEQFF.

This clonotype was detected only a few times. The chain employs TRBV12-3 or TRBV12-4 and TRBJ2-2; 8 bases map to TRBD1. The CDR3 sequence is 14 residues long. V trimming: 10 bases; J trimming: 4 bases; junction bases outside the gene matches: 8. The DNA of the CDR3 is TGTGCCACCGAACGGGGGACAGGCACCGGGGAGCTGTTTTTT. Encoded protein: CATERGTGTGELFF.

This clonotype was recorded only once. This may be a read error: a much more frequent sequence differs by one nucleotide. The gene calls are TRBV5-6 and TRBJ2-6, with no clear D. This CDR3 region has 17 residues. Germline CDR1 and CDR2: SGHDT and YYEEEE. The V end was cut by 2 bases, the J end by 3 bases, with 15 bases between. The CDR3 protein is CASSFLLGLGGANVLTF. The CDR3 nucleotides are TGTGCCAGCAGCTTCCTTTTGGGTTTGGGTGGGGCCAACGTCCTGACTTTC.

The chain is built from TRBV4-2 and TRBJ2-1; D tentatively fits TRBD1 or TRBD2 (5 bases each). CDR3 length: 18 amino acids. V was trimmed by 0 bases and J by 5 bases, leaving 20 bases between them. The germline gives CDR1 LGHNA, CDR2 YNFKEQ. Written as DNA, the CDR3 is TGTGCCAGCAGCCAAGAGGTAACGGGACCGGCCATTCACAATGAGCAGTTCTTC. It encodes CASSQEVTGPAIHNEQFF.

V is TRBV12-3 or TRBV12-4 and J is TRBJ2-2; D is unresolved. This CDR3 has 18 residues. V lost 0 bases and J lost 3, with 17 bases in between. This chain's CDR3 is CASSLALGRVWDTGELFF. For the CDR3, the DNA is TGTGCCAGCAGTTTAGCGCTTGGAAGGGTTTGGGACACCGGGGAGCTGTTTTTT.

This clonotype has more than one count but fewer than ten. The chain joins TRBV15 to TRBJ2-6; D possibly corresponds to TRBD1 (6 bases). The V gene lost 0 bases and the J gene lost 0 bases, with 15 bases spanning the gap. There are 19 residues in the CDR3. Germline V gene sequence: CDR1 LNHNV, CDR2 YYDKDF (reference sequence). Here the CDR3 DNA reads TGTGCCACCAGCAGAGATGTCGACAGGTTCCCCTCTGGGGCCAACGTCCTGACTTTC. Protein sequence: CATSRDVDRFPSGANVLTF.

This clonotype was seen only a few times. The chain links TRBV20-1 to TRBJ1-5; D call uncertain. The CDR3 covers 16 residues. In germline, CDR1 is DFQATT, CDR2 SNEGSKA (reference sequence). V was clipped by 3 bases and J by 0 bases, with 15 bases between them. CDR3 region: CSASPMSHASNQPQHF. The CDR3 region has the DNA TGCAGTGCTAGTCCCATGTCCCACGCTAGCAATCAGCCCCAGCATTTT.

The V and J genes are TRBV9 and TRBJ2-7, with D perhaps TRBD1 (6 bases). Germline V CDR1 and CDR2: SGDLS, YYNGEE. The CDR3 covers 15 residues. V was cut by 0 bases and J by 1 base, with 11 bases left in between. DNA for the CDR3: TGTGCCAGCAGCGTAGAAGGGGGTTTTTCCTACGAGCAGTACTTC. It codes for CASSVEGGFSYEQYF.

This clonotype was found a few times. The genes are TRBV5-1 and TRBJ2-5; 15 nucleotides agree with TRBD2. V shed 1 base and J 5 bases; nucleotides not matched to a gene: 12. Germline V lookup: CDR1 SGHRS, CDR2 YFSETQ. The length of the CDR3 is 19 residues. DNA of the CDR3: TGCGCCAGCAGCTTGCCAACCGGGACTAGCGGGGGGCCCGACGAGACCCAGTACTTC. Translation gives CASSLPTGTSGGPDETQYF. The whole variable domain, filled in from reference TRBV5-1 and TRBJ2-5, reads KAGVTQTPRYLIKTRGQQVTLSCSPISGHRSVSWYQQTPGQGLQFLFEYFSETQRNKGNFPGRFSGRQFSNSRSEMNVSTLELGDSALYLCASSLPTGTSGGPDETQYFGPGTRLLVL.